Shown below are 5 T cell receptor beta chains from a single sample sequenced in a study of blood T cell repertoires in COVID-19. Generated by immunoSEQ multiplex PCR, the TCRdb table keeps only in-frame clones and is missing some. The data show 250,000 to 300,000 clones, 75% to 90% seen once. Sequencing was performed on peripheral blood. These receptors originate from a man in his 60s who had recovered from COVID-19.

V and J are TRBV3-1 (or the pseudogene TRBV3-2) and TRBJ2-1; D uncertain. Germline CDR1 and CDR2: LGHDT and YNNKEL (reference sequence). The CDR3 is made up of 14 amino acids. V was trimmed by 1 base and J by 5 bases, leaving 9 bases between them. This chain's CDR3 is CASSQVNRNNEQFF. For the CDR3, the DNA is TGTGCCAGCAGCCAAGTCAACAGAAACAATGAGCAGTTCTTC.

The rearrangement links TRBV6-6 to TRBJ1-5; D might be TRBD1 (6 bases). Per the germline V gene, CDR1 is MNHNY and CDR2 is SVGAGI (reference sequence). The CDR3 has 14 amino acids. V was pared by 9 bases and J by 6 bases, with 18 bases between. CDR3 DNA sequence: TGTGCCAGTCAGTCTCTACAGGGCGGTCAGCCCCAGCATTTT. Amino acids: CASQSLQGGQPQHF.

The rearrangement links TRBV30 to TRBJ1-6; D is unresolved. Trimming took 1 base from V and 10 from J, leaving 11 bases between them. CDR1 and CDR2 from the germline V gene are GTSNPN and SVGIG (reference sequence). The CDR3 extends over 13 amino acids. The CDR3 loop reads CAWSAQSKSPLHF. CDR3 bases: TGTGCCTGGAGTGCCCAGTCGAAATCACCCCTCCACTTT.

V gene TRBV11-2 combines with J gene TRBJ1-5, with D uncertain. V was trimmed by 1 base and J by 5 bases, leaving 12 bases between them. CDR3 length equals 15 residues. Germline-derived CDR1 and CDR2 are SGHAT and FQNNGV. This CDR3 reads CASSLGPEDYQPQHF. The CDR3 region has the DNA TGTGCCAGCAGCTTAGGACCGGAGGACTATCAGCCCCAGCATTTT.

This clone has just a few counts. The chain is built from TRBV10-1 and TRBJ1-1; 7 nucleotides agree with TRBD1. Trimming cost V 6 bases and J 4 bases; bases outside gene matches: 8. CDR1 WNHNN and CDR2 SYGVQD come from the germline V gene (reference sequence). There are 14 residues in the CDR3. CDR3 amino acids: CASSPRQGGTEAFF. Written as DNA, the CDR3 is TGCGCCAGCAGCCCGCGACAGGGAGGCACTGAAGCTTTCTTT.